The 30 T cell receptor beta chains presented below share a single source sample, sequenced in a study of CD8+ T cells in alopecia areata (dated 2018 in TCRdb). The time point label corresponds to: less than 30 weeks on oral tofacitinib. Taken with the paper, the label for treatment or condition translates to: oral pan-JAK inhibitor, 5-10 mg twice daily. Library creation used the immunoSEQ multiplex PCR assay. For TCR sequencing, RNA was extracted from every sample and reverse transcribed into cDNA to serve as template. Not all clones reach the TCRdb copy of this immuneACCESS table, which keeps in-frame sequences only. Checked studies attribute under half of the gap to unresolved V genes and leave the rest unexplained. The sample contains fewer than 350,000 clones, more than 45% of them found a single time. The top ten clonotypes cover approximately 1.8% of the sample. The sample was CD4+ T cells sorted from blood, taken at week 24, from a patient treated with tofacitinib. The source is a human donor with alopecia areata.

The chain carries TRBV30 and TRBJ1-5, with TRBD1 matching 11 bases. Germline trimming cut 4 bases from V and 5 bases from J; bases unmatched to any gene: 10. There are 16 residues in the CDR3. Germline assignment: CDR1 GTSNPN and CDR2 SVGIG (reference sequence). The CDR3 sequence is CAWTTSGTGGYQPQHF. CDR3 DNA: TGTGCCTGGACAACCTCCGGGACAGGGGGTTATCAGCCCCAGCATTTT.

This clone was detected only once. The J gene is TRBJ2-5, the V gene TRBV10-3; D is unclear. The CDR3 contains 13 residues. Per germline, CDR1 ENHRY and CDR2 SYGVKD. V was clipped by 0 bases and J by 4 bases, with 6 bases between them. The CDR3 protein is CAISESVGETQYF. The CDR3 DNA reads TGTGCCATCAGTGAGTCGGTCGGAGAGACCCAGTACTTC.

The rearrangement joins TRBV4-1 to TRBJ1-5; 8 bases align to TRBD1. Trimming removed 3 bases from V and 6 bases from J; junction bases left unmatched: 7. Germline loops: CDR1 MGHRA, CDR2 YSYEKL. The CDR3 runs 15 residues. The CDR3 region is CASSQMQGAGQPQHF. CDR3 bases: TGCGCCAGCAGCCAGATGCAGGGGGCTGGTCAGCCCCAGCATTTT.

This clone has just a few counts. The chain combines TRBV7-9 with TRBJ2-1; unclear D gene. Germline CDR1 is SEHNR and CDR2 is FQNEAQ (reference sequence). V lost 3 bases to trimming and J lost 6 bases, with 0 bases between them. CDR3 length equals 10 residues. CDR3 loop: CASSFNEQFF. The CDR3 nucleotides read TGTGCCAGCAGCTTCAATGAGCAGTTCTTC.

The CDR3: CASSPGQGGNSPLHF. CDR3 coding DNA: TGTGCCAGCTCACCCGGACAGGGAGGAAATTCACCCCTCCACTTT. This rearrangement joins TRBV18 to TRBJ1-6, with 8 bases fitting TRBD1. The CDR3 has 15 residues. The germline V gene has CDR1 KGHSH and CDR2 LQKENI. V shed 3 bases and J 7 bases; nucleotides not matched to a gene: 5.

The chain joins TRBV29-1 to TRBJ1-2; D is unclear. The CDR3 covers 12 residues. V was pared by 3 bases and J by 3 bases, with 8 bases between. Per the germline V gene, CDR1 is SQVTM and CDR2 is ANQGSEA. The CDR3 loop is CSVDIYYYGYTF. CDR3 nucleotides: TGCAGCGTTGATATCTATTACTATGGCTACACCTTC.

The rearrangement links TRBV29-1 to TRBJ2-3; maybe TRBD1 (5 bases). V lost 2 bases, J lost 2 bases, and 8 bases lay in between. CDR3 length: 13 residues. Germline lookup yields CDR1 SQVTM and CDR2 ANQGSEA. The CDR3 DNA sequence: TGCAGCGTTGAACGACAGTACACAGATACGCAGTATTTT. It codes for CSVERQYTDTQYF.

This clone was seen only a few times. The chain is built from TRBV18 and TRBJ2-6; D could derive from TRBD1 or TRBD2 (5 bases each). CDR3 length: 18 amino acids. The V end was cut by 2 bases, the J end by 0 bases, with 14 bases between. Germline V CDR1 and CDR2: KGHSH, LQKENI. CDR3 DNA sequence: TGTGCCAGCTCACCATTACTGGGACGAACCTCTGGGGCCAACGTCCTGACTTTC. It yields the protein CASSPLLGRTSGANVLTF.

The chain employs TRBV5-1 and TRBJ2-2; D assignment may be TRBD1 or TRBD2 (5 bases each). The CDR3 covers 16 residues. Germline-derived CDR1 and CDR2 are SGHRS and YFSETQ. V was cut by 0 bases and J by 0 bases, with 9 bases left in between. The CDR3 region is CASSLETAANTGELFF. For the CDR3, the DNA is TGCGCCAGCAGCTTGGAGACAGCGGCGAACACCGGGGAGCTGTTTTTT.

This clone has a handful of counts. The rearrangement links TRBV29-1 to TRBJ1-3; no firm D call. CDR1 and CDR2 from the germline V gene are SQVTM and ANQGSEA. The CDR3 covers 13 residues. V lost 5 bases, J lost 7 bases, and 15 bases lay in between. The CDR3 DNA is TGCAGCGTTCGGGTCATCGATGGCAACACCATATATTTT. It translates to CSVRVIDGNTIYF.

This clone showed up just once. This chain joins TRBV27 and TRBJ2-3; 13 nucleotides match TRBD2. This CDR3 has 15 amino acids. The germline gives CDR1 MNHEY, CDR2 SMNVEV (reference sequence). V was clipped by 4 bases and J by 7 bases; unmatched bases: 5. Written as DNA, the CDR3 is TGTGCCAGCAGTTCACTAGCGGGGGGGTGGTATACGCAGTATTTT. This codes for CASSSLAGGWYTQYF.

This sequence joins TRBV30 and TRBJ1-1, with TRBD1 matching 8 bases. CDR1 and CDR2 from the germline V gene are GTSNPN and SVGIG (reference sequence). The CDR3 is 14 amino acids. The V and J ends lost 0 bases and 4 bases, in that order; junction bases with no gene match: 4. DNA of the CDR3: TGTGCCTGGAGTGTACTCAGGGGGCTCACTGAAGCTTTCTTT. It yields the protein CAWSVLRGLTEAFF.

This clone has just one count. The CDR3 region has the DNA TGTGCCAGCAGCCAGTCGGGACGCCGCTCTGGGGCCAACGTCCTGACTTTC. Translating it yields CASSQSGRRSGANVLTF. The gene calls are TRBV14 and TRBJ2-6; D tentatively reads TRBD1 or TRBD2 (5 bases each). CDR1 and CDR2 from the germline V gene are SGHDN and FVKESK. CDR3 size: 17 residues. V lost 3 bases, J lost 0 bases, and 12 bases lay in between. The whole variable domain, filled in from reference TRBV14 and TRBJ2-6, reads EAGVTQFPSHSVIEKGQTVTLRCDPISGHDNLYWYRRVMGKEIKFLLHFVKESKQDESGMPNNRFLAERTGGTYSTLKVQPAELEDSGVYFCASSQSGRRSGANVLTFGAGSRLTVL.

The V gene is TRBV29-1, the J gene TRBJ2-2; D gene uncertain. Trimming left V 4 bases short and J 0 bases short, with 6 bases between. Germline V gives CDR1 SQVTM, CDR2 ANQGSEA. The CDR3 has 13 amino acids. The CDR3: CSVGLSNTGELFF. The DNA for the CDR3 is TGCAGCGTTGGCCTATCGAACACCGGGGAGCTGTTTTTT.

As for this clone: The DNA is omitted, as the CDR3 cannot be located on it reliably, and the CDR3 follows TCRdb's listing. The rearrangement uses TRBV15 and TRBJ1-2; no DNA check was done on the table's D call, TRBD1. The CDR3 extends over 14 residues, inclusive of both ends. Germline V gene data show CDR1 as LNHNV and CDR2 as YYDKDF (reference sequence). The CDR3 protein is CATSILGQGYGYTF.

The chain uses TRBV27 and TRBJ1-1; perhaps TRBD1 as D (5 bases). V lost 2 bases and J 0 bases, leaving 7 bases between the germline ends. The CDR3 spans 14 residues. The germline V gene encodes CDR1 MNHEY and CDR2 SMNVEV (reference sequence). The CDR3 region is CASSLRQLNTEAFF. CDR3 DNA sequence: TGTGCCAGCAGTTTACGACAGCTGAACACTGAAGCTTTCTTT.

The rearrangement links TRBV30 to TRBJ2-7; 9 bases map to TRBD1. CDR3 length: 14 amino acids. Germline V gene data show CDR1 as GTSNPN and CDR2 as SVGIG (reference sequence). The CDR3 sequence: CAHSPGQGVDEQYF. The CDR3, as DNA: TGTGCACATTCACCGGGACAGGGAGTAGACGAGCAGTACTTC.

The rearrangement uses TRBV30 and TRBJ2-2; TRBD2 aligns across 9 bases. The CDR3 has 15 amino acids. Unmatched junction bases numbered 6, after V lost 0 bases and J lost 7 bases. Germline assignment: CDR1 GTSNPN and CDR2 SVGIG (reference sequence). The CDR3 protein is CAWSVGTSLVGELFF. DNA for the CDR3: TGTGCCTGGAGTGTAGGGACTAGCTTGGTCGGGGAGCTGTTTTTT.

The gene calls are TRBV21-1 and TRBJ2-7; the table names TRBD1, a call not compared with the DNA. TRBV21-1 is a recognized pseudogene. CDR3 size: 14 residues. The CDR3 sequence is CASSKRYRPQGPYF. CDR3 sequence (DNA): TGTGCCAGCAGCAAACGTTATCGGCCCCAGGGGCCGTACTTC.

The chain links TRBV27 to TRBJ1-2, with 12 positions matching TRBD1. This CDR3 region has 15 residues. After removal of 2 bases from V and 7 bases from J, the junction contained 5 bases not matched to a gene. Germline assignment: CDR1 MNHEY and CDR2 SMNVEV (reference sequence). The CDR3 DNA reads TGTGCCAGCAGTTTAGGGGGACAGGGGGCTTCTGGCTACACCTTC. Amino acids: CASSLGGQGASGYTF.

J is TRBJ2-2 and V is TRBV2; D remains ambiguous. The CDR3 extends over 11 amino acids. V lost 8 bases and J 6 bases, leaving 7 bases between the germline ends. Germline CDR1 and CDR2: SNHLY and FYNNEI. The CDR3 DNA is TGTGCCAGCCAGTTGTCCGGGGAGCTGTTTTTT. This translates into CASQLSGELFF.

This chain links TRBV6-5 with TRBJ1-2, with D tentatively TRBD1 (5 bases). Per the germline V gene, CDR1 is MNHEY and CDR2 is SVGAGI. Trimming took 6 bases from V and 4 from J, leaving 15 bases between them. This CDR3 is built from 14 residues. This CDR3 reads CASSNDLTVYGYTF. CDR3 in DNA: TGTGCCAGCAGCAATGACCTGACAGTCTATGGCTACACCTTC.

CDR3 loop: CASRFTGSYEQYF. DNA for the CDR3: TGTGCCAGCAGATTTACAGGGTCCTACGAGCAGTACTTC. This chain links TRBV11-2 with TRBJ2-7; possible D gene TRBD1, 6 bases. The CDR3 runs 13 residues. CDR1 SGHAT and CDR2 FQNNGV come from the germline V gene. The germline V and J ends were trimmed by 6 bases and 1 base, with 10 bases remaining between them.

The chain uses TRBV29-1 and TRBJ2-3; TRBD1 agrees at 7 bases. Germline assignment: CDR1 SQVTM and CDR2 ANQGSEA. This CDR3 region has 16 residues. The junction had 10 bases not matched to a gene; V was cut back by 1 base and J by 3 bases. The CDR3: CSVEGSKQQGTDTQYF. The CDR3 bases are TGCAGCGTTGAAGGAAGTAAGCAACAGGGGACAGATACGCAGTATTTT.

The chain recombines TRBV6-5 with TRBJ2-5; no clear D. CDR3 size: 16 residues. Germline lookup yields CDR1 MNHEY and CDR2 SVGAGI. The ends were cut back, 4 bases at V and 1 base at J, with 16 bases in the middle. For the CDR3, the DNA is TGTGCCAGCAGTTCGGCGCCCGGGCCACCCCAAGAGACCCAGTACTTC. Translated, it gives CASSSAPGPPQETQYF.

This clone was seen only a few times. The chain is built from TRBV10-3 and TRBJ2-4, with D possibly TRBD1 on 6 matching bases. The CDR3 consists of 12 residues. From germline, CDR1 is ENHRY and CDR2 SYGVKD. V dropped 4 bases and J dropped 8 bases, with 9 bases sitting between them. The CDR3 nucleotides read TGTGCCATCAGTGGGGCAGGGGACATTCAGTACTTC. It yields the protein CAISGAGDIQYF.

The V call is TRBV4-3, the J call TRBJ2-1; no definite D call. V lost 1 base, J lost 6 bases, and 7 bases lay in between. The CDR3 runs 13 residues. CDR1 and CDR2 (germline): LGHNA, YSLEER. CDR3 nucleotides: TGCGCCAGCAGCCAAGGACGAGGCAATGAGCAGTTCTTC. Translated: CASSQGRGNEQFF.

The chain combines TRBV29-1 with TRBJ2-7; 12 bases match TRBD2. This CDR3 spans 13 amino acids. The germline V gene has CDR1 SQVTM and CDR2 ANQGSEA. V shed 5 bases and J 3 bases; nucleotides not matched to a gene: 2. DNA of the CDR3: TGCAGCGTTCGGACTAGCGGGGACTACGAGCAGTACTTC. Translating it yields CSVRTSGDYEQYF.

This sequence joins TRBV30 and TRBJ1-2; D perhaps matches TRBD1 (6 bases). CDR3 size: 13 residues. The V end lost 5 bases, the J end lost 7 bases, and 17 bases lay between the germline ends. From germline, CDR1 is GTSNPN and CDR2 SVGIG (reference sequence). The CDR3, as DNA: TGTGCCTGGGGCCCCGGACAGAGGAGTGGCTACACCTTC. Translation: CAWGPGQRSGYTF.

This chain joins TRBV7-9 and TRBJ1-2; TRBD1 agrees at 7 bases. Germline-derived CDR1 and CDR2 are SEHNR and FQNEAQ (reference sequence). The ends lost 8 bases at V and 12 bases at J; junction bases unmatched: 9. The CDR3 is made up of 11 amino acids. CDR3 loop: CASGKGAENTF. The CDR3 DNA is TGTGCCAGCGGCAAGGGGGCGGAGAACACCTTC.